The 32 T cell receptor beta chains listed next were all sequenced from one sample in a study of T cells in localized non-small cell lung cancer. The assay was immunoSEQ multiplex PCR, and TCRdb's table has in-frame clones only and misses some. The sample lists just under 80,000 clones, around 81% occurring once. The material sequenced was peripheral blood, taken before any cancer treatment. These receptors came from a female donor at least 60 years old with stage I lung adenocarcinoma.

This sequence joins TRBV6-6 and TRBJ1-1, with a tentative D call TRBD1 (5 bases). CDR3 length: 13 amino acids. V was clipped by 2 bases and J by 5 bases, with 9 bases between them. Germline loops: CDR1 MNHNY, CDR2 SVGAGI (reference sequence). The CDR3 protein is CASSYRGGTEAFF. CDR3 sequence (DNA): TGTGCCAGCAGTTACAGGGGTGGAACTGAAGCTTTCTTT.

This clone was picked up a small number of times. V is TRBV6-6 and J is TRBJ1-6, with 8 positions matching TRBD1. V gave up 2 bases and J gave up 6 bases; unmatched junction bases: 0. The CDR3 sequence is 14 residues long. Germline V CDR1 and CDR2: MNHNY, SVGAGI (reference sequence). CDR3 loop: CASSYQGANSPLHF. The CDR3, as DNA: TGTGCCAGCAGTTACCAGGGGGCTAATTCACCCCTCCACTTT.

The V gene is TRBV18, the J gene TRBJ1-3, with D possibly being TRBD1 (6 bases). CDR1 is KGHSH, CDR2 LQKENI, per germline. The CDR3 sequence is 17 residues long. The germline V and J ends were trimmed by 3 bases and 3 bases, with 18 bases remaining between them. CDR3 sequence reads: CASSPSDSGTLGNTIYF. Here the CDR3 DNA reads TGTGCCAGCTCACCCTCGGACAGCGGAACTCTTGGAAACACCATATATTTT.

The chain uses TRBV4-3 and TRBJ2-1; weak D call: TRBD2 (6 bases). CDR1 and CDR2 from the germline V gene are LGHNA and YSLEER. The CDR3 has 12 residues. Trimming removed 1 base at V and 10 bases at J, with 8 bases between. The CDR3 sequence is CASSQVRGEQFF. In DNA, the CDR3 is TGCGCCAGCAGCCAAGTACGGGGGGAGCAGTTCTTC.

The V and J genes are TRBV18 and TRBJ1-1; D is possibly TRBD1 (5 bases). CDR1 is KGHSH, CDR2 LQKENI, per germline. V dropped 6 bases and J dropped 2 bases, with 10 bases sitting between them. CDR3 length: 13 amino acids. CDR3 sequence (DNA): TGTGCCAGCTCCCCAGGGTTCAACACTGAAGCTTTCTTT. It specifies CASSPGFNTEAFF. The full variable domain, with the rest looked up from reference TRBV18 and TRBJ1-1, is NAGVMQNPRHLVRRRGQEARLRCSPMKGHSHVYWYRQLPEEGLKFMVYLQKENIIDESGMPKERFSAEFPKEGPSILRIQQVVRGDSAAYFCASSPGFNTEAFFGQGTRLTVV.

This chain uses TRBV19 with TRBJ1-1; D might be TRBD1 (6 bases). The V gene lost 5 bases and the J gene lost 3 bases, with 10 bases spanning the gap. Germline V lookup: CDR1 LNHDA, CDR2 SQIVND (reference sequence). The CDR3 loop spans 13 amino acids. This CDR3 is CASSLQGYTEAFF. The CDR3 DNA reads TGTGCCAGTAGTTTACAGGGCTACACTGAAGCTTTCTTT.

In its sample, this clone was seen a few times. The chain combines TRBV5-6 with TRBJ2-3; the match to TRBD2 covers 11 bases. V trimming: 3 bases; J trimming: 5 bases; junction bases outside the gene matches: 2. Germline values: CDR1 SGHDT, CDR2 YYEEEE. The CDR3 has 14 residues. In nucleotides, the CDR3 is TGTGCCAGCAGCTATCTAGCGGGGGGAGATACGCAGTATTTT. Its translation is CASSYLAGGDTQYF.

This clone was found a few times. This sequence joins TRBV28 and TRBJ2-5, with D possibly being TRBD2 (6 bases). Germline assignment: CDR1 MDHEN and CDR2 SYDVKM. The V and J ends lost 5 bases and 0 bases respectively, with 7 bases between them. The CDR3 is 13 residues long. Here the CDR3 reads CASSSGYQETQYF. CDR3 DNA sequence: TGTGCCAGCAGTAGCGGGTACCAAGAGACCCAGTACTTC.

This chain connects TRBV6-5 to TRBJ1-1; 7 nucleotides align to TRBD1. V trimming: 6 bases; J trimming: 1 base; junction bases outside the gene matches: 5. Germline V gene sequence: CDR1 MNHEY, CDR2 SVGAGI. The CDR3 covers 14 residues. CDR3 sequence (DNA): TGTGCCAGCAGGGAGTACAGGGGGAACACTGAAGCTTTCTTT. It is translated as CASREYRGNTEAFF.

The rearrangement links TRBV6-6 to TRBJ1-1; D gene unclear. This CDR3 contains 14 residues. V was clipped by 5 bases and J by 1 base, with 11 bases between them. Looked up from germline, CDR1 is MNHNY and CDR2 is SVGAGI (reference sequence). CDR3 amino acids: CASSITEGNTEAFF. CDR3 in DNA: TGTGCCAGCAGTATCACAGAGGGGAACACTGAAGCTTTCTTT.

This chain uses TRBV6-1 with TRBJ2-7; TRBD2 aligns across 8 bases. Losses at the gene ends were 3 bases for V and 11 bases for J; bases not matched to a gene: 3. The V gene's germline CDR1 is MNHNS and CDR2 SASEGT. The length of the CDR3 is 11 residues. CDR3 protein: CASSEGLGEYF. Here the CDR3 DNA reads TGTGCCAGCAGTGAGGGACTAGGGGAGTACTTC.

The chain joins TRBV19 to TRBJ2-5; unclear D gene. This CDR3 has 12 residues. With 5 bases removed from V and 5 bases from J, the gap between germline ends came to 9 bases. Germline V gene lookup returns CDR1 LNHDA and CDR2 SQIVND (reference sequence). CDR3 sequence reads: CASSVSGETQYF. The CDR3 region has the DNA TGTGCCAGTAGTGTCTCAGGCGAGACCCAGTACTTC.

The CDR3 DNA is TGCGCCAGCAGCCCCCGACAGGGGTCCTACAATGAGCAGTTCTTC. It encodes CASSPRQGSYNEQFF. The chain couples TRBV4-3 to TRBJ2-1, with TRBD1 identical over 8 bases. V lost 4 bases and J lost 1; bases outside the gene matches: 3. The V gene's germline CDR1 is LGHNA and CDR2 YSLEER. The CDR3 runs to 15 residues.

This sequence joins TRBV5-1 and TRBJ2-1; tentative D call: TRBD2 (5 bases). Trimming took off 0 bases at V and 10 bases at J, with 14 bases between the two ends. Per the germline V gene, CDR1 is SGHRS and CDR2 is YFSETQ. CDR3 length: 14 amino acids. This CDR3 reads CASSLVRVEEEQFF. CDR3 nucleotides: TGCGCCAGCAGCTTGGTGAGGGTGGAGGAAGAGCAGTTCTTC.

The V call is TRBV19, the J call TRBJ1-2; TRBD1 agrees at 9 bases. The CDR3 runs to 14 residues. Losses at the gene ends were 7 bases for V and 3 bases for J; bases not matched to a gene: 6. The germline gives CDR1 LNHDA, CDR2 SQIVND (reference sequence). CDR3: CASIRTGADYGYTF. CDR3 DNA: TGTGCCAGTATTCGGACAGGGGCGGACTATGGCTACACCTTC.

The chain uses TRBV30 and TRBJ1-6; D call uncertain. Trimming shortened V by 8 bases and J by 0 bases, and 8 bases separated the two germline ends. Germline V lookup: CDR1 GTSNPN, CDR2 SVGIG (reference sequence). The length of the CDR3 is 13 residues. The CDR3 spells CALGRSYNSPLHF. The CDR3 nucleotides read TGTGCCCTAGGACGCTCCTATAATTCACCCCTCCACTTT.

Worth noting for this clone: The same CDR3 also results from other DNA sequences found in this sample. CDR3 residues: CASSISGSNTEAFF. CDR3 sequence (DNA): TGTGCCAGTAGTATTAGTGGCAGCAACACTGAAGCTTTCTTT. V is TRBV19 and J is TRBJ1-1; D is unresolved. The CDR3 loop spans 14 amino acids. The V end was cut by 3 bases, the J end by 2 bases, with 10 bases between. Germline CDR1 is LNHDA and CDR2 is SQIVND (reference sequence).

The chain links TRBV15 to TRBJ2-1; the D gene is possibly TRBD2 (7 bases). The CDR3 totals 17 residues. The germline V and J ends were trimmed by 1 base and 8 bases, with 21 bases remaining between them. Per germline, CDR1 LNHNV and CDR2 YYDKDF (reference sequence). CDR3 sequence reads: CATSRGRRGGVIDEQFF. CDR3 coding DNA: TGTGCCACCAGCAGAGGGCGAAGAGGGGGGGTTATCGATGAGCAGTTCTTC.

The chain recombines TRBV19 with TRBJ2-1; TRBD2 agrees at 7 bases. V gave up 3 bases and J gave up 4 bases; unmatched junction bases: 9. This CDR3 is 16 amino acids long. Germline CDR1 LNHDA, CDR2 SQIVND (reference sequence). The CDR3 reads CASSIGGPSGYNEQFF. The CDR3, as DNA: TGTGCCAGTAGTATCGGAGGGCCTAGCGGTTACAATGAGCAGTTCTTC.

The J gene is TRBJ2-7, the V gene TRBV19; D is perhaps TRBD2 (5 bases). Germline V gene lookup returns CDR1 LNHDA and CDR2 SQIVND (reference sequence). The CDR3 has 13 residues. V dropped 8 bases and J dropped 0 bases, with 11 bases sitting between them. The CDR3 nucleotides are TGTGCCAGTCGAGGGCCGAGCTCCTACGAGCAGTACTTC. Protein sequence: CASRGPSSYEQYF.

The J gene is TRBJ2-5, the V gene TRBV7-9, with no clear D. The CDR3 extends over 13 amino acids. The germline V and J ends were trimmed by 2 bases and 5 bases, with 9 bases remaining between them. Germline V gene data show CDR1 as SEHNR and CDR2 as FQNEAQ (reference sequence). The CDR3 nucleotides read TGTGCCAGCAGCTTATCCAGCAGGGAGACCCAGTACTTC. Encoded protein: CASSLSSRETQYF.

The sample holds one count of this clone. J is TRBJ2-3 and V is TRBV4-1; 12 positions agree with TRBD1. There are 17 residues in the CDR3. Losses at the gene ends were 4 bases for V and 1 base for J; bases not matched to a gene: 6. Germline V gene lookup returns CDR1 MGHRA and CDR2 YSYEKL. The CDR3 DNA reads as TGCGCCAGCAGCCTCCGTGGGACAGGGGGCGGCACAGATACGCAGTATTTT. Protein: CASSLRGTGGGTDTQYF.

The rearrangement uses TRBV2 and TRBJ2-7; TRBD1 agrees at 9 bases. Germline V CDR1 and CDR2: SNHLY, FYNNEI. This CDR3 comprises 15 residues. V trimming: 6 bases; J trimming: 2 bases; junction bases outside the gene matches: 8. The CDR3 protein is CASRGQGKSPYEQYF. The CDR3 coding sequence is TGTGCCAGCAGAGGACAGGGGAAGAGCCCCTACGAGCAGTACTTC.

The rearrangement links TRBV29-1 to TRBJ1-5, with 7 nucleotides matching TRBD1. The V segment lost 4 bases and the J segment 2 bases; nucleotides outside the gene matches: 5. From germline, CDR1 is SQVTM and CDR2 ANQGSEA. The CDR3 is 14 amino acids. The CDR3 is CSVAAGGGNQPQHF. CDR3 DNA sequence: TGCAGCGTTGCCGCAGGGGGTGGCAATCAGCCCCAGCATTTT.

The V call is TRBV2, the J call TRBJ2-7; D is ambiguous. CDR3 length equals 14 residues. Germline V lookup: CDR1 SNHLY, CDR2 FYNNEI. V lost 3 bases to trimming and J lost 1 base, with 10 bases between them. CDR3 DNA: TGTGCCAGCAGTGAGCAGCCAGGTTCCTACGAGCAGTACTTC. Encoded protein: CASSEQPGSYEQYF.

The V gene is TRBV5-1, the J gene TRBJ2-7; D not resolved. V lost 0 bases and J lost 7, with 14 bases in between. Germline V gives CDR1 SGHRS, CDR2 YFSETQ. This CDR3 spans 14 amino acids. The CDR3 region has the DNA TGCGCCAGCAGCTTGGGGCAGGTCGGATGGGAGCAGTACTTC. Residues: CASSLGQVGWEQYF.

The DNA for the CDR3 is TGTGCTAGTGGTAAGTCTAGCGGATACAATGAGCAGTTCTTC. It yields the protein CASGKSSGYNEQFF. The rearrangement joins TRBV12-5 to TRBJ2-1; 7 bases are shared with TRBD2. Germline trimming cut 5 bases from V and 4 bases from J; bases unmatched to any gene: 5. The length of the CDR3 is 14 residues. Germline CDR1 reads LGHNT; CDR2 reads FRNRAP.

The J gene is TRBJ2-2, the V gene TRBV7-2; D uncertain. The V end was cut by 2 bases, the J end by 4 bases, with 8 bases between. The CDR3 contains 14 residues. Per germline, CDR1 SGHTA and CDR2 FQGNSA. The CDR3, as DNA: TGTGCCAGCAGCTTAAAAGCGTCCACCGGGGAGCTGTTTTTT. Encoded protein: CASSLKASTGELFF.

The V call is TRBV9, the J call TRBJ1-5, with 10 positions matching TRBD1. The CDR3 runs 14 residues. Germline lookup yields CDR1 SGDLS and CDR2 YYNGEE. The V segment lost 3 bases and the J segment 7 bases; nucleotides outside the gene matches: 4. CDR3 DNA: TGTGCCAGCAGCGAGACAGGGGGCGGACAGCCCCAGCATTTT. It encodes CASSETGGGQPQHF.

This chain joins TRBV10-3 and TRBJ1-1; D uncertain. Germline V gene sequence: CDR1 ENHRY, CDR2 SYGVKD. Trimming stripped 2 bases from V and 1 base from J, with 17 bases between. The CDR3 is 17 residues long. The CDR3 DNA reads TGTGCCATCAGTGAGCCCCCGACGATGCAAGAGAACACTGAAGCTTTCTTT. It specifies CAISEPPTMQENTEAFF.

V usage is TRBV9 and J usage is TRBJ1-3, with D tentatively TRBD1 (5 bases). The germline V and J ends were trimmed by 3 bases and 7 bases, with 17 bases remaining between them. In germline, CDR1 is SGDLS, CDR2 YYNGEE. There are 15 residues in the CDR3. CDR3: CASSGGFEGLNTIYF. CDR3 bases: TGTGCCAGCAGCGGGGGGTTTGAGGGTTTGAACACCATATATTTT.

The chain couples TRBV19 to TRBJ2-3; either TRBD1 or TRBD2 may fit D (5 bases each). The germline CDR1 and CDR2 sequences are LNHDA and SQIVND (reference sequence). The CDR3 is made up of 14 amino acids. V lost 4 bases to trimming and J lost 2 bases, with 10 bases between them. The CDR3 sequence is CASSTGTFTDTQYF. CDR3 bases: TGTGCCAGTAGTACCGGGACCTTCACAGATACGCAGTATTTT.